The 28 T cell receptor beta chains reported below all come from one sample, sequenced in a study of T cells in Graves' hyperthyroidism and ophthalmopathy. Using RNA transcripts as the source, TCR beta CDR3 regions were amplified. RT-PCR in the first round (using the HTBI primer set) targeted the TCR CDR3. TCRdb redid the calling of the multiplex PCR reads with MiXCR, one entry per CDR3 protein. This sample has 75,000 to 100,000 distinct CDR3 sequences; approximately 56% occur once, and the top ten carry 25% to 30%. Sequenced input: blood. All receptors derive from a woman aged 40 to 50 with Graves' hyperthyroidism.

V and J are TRBV12-3 or TRBV12-4 and TRBJ1-2; 7 bases align to TRBD1. J gave up 4 bases and V 7 bases, and 15 bases lay outside the gene matches. The CDR3 sequence is 16 residues long. The CDR3 DNA is TGTGCCAGCAAAAAAGGGTCGACAGGGTGGGGCTATGGCTACACCTTC. This encodes CASKKGSTGWGYGYTF.

This clonotype was found many times. The V call is TRBV2, the J call TRBJ2-3; D is ambiguous. The V gene lost 7 bases and the J gene lost 2 bases, with 7 bases spanning the gap. This CDR3 contains 12 residues. Germline CDR1 and CDR2: SNHLY and FYNNEI. As DNA, the CDR3 is TGTGCCAGCACGCGCTTCACAGATACGCAGTATTTT. Translating it yields CASTRFTDTQYF.

This clonotype was observed at least ten times. V and J are TRBV7-2 and TRBJ2-2, with D perhaps matching TRBD1 (5 bases). Germline loops: CDR1 SGHTA, CDR2 FQGNSA. CDR3 length: 13 amino acids. Trimming removed 3 bases from V and 3 bases from J, with 5 bases in between. This CDR3 is CASSLTDTGELFF. The CDR3 region has the DNA TGTGCCAGCAGCTTGACAGACACCGGGGAGCTGTTTTTT.

This clonotype was counted at least ten times. This chain uses TRBV7-8 with TRBJ2-7; 9 nucleotides align to TRBD1. This CDR3 spans 16 amino acids. Germline V lookup: CDR1 SGHVS, CDR2 FQNEAQ. Unmatched junction bases numbered 9, after V lost 5 bases and J lost 1 base. The CDR3 spells CASSAFRDRASYEQYF. The CDR3 region has the DNA TGTGCCAGCAGCGCTTTCCGGGACAGGGCTTCCTACGAGCAGTACTTC.

The V and J genes are TRBV20-1 and TRBJ2-5; TRBD1 matches 7 bases. The CDR3 has 12 residues. After removal of 3 bases from V and 2 bases from J, the junction contained 0 bases not matched to a gene. Germline-derived CDR1 and CDR2 are DFQATT and SNEGSKA (reference sequence). CDR3 bases: TGCAGTGCTAGGACAGGGCAAGAGACCCAGTACTTC. Translation gives CSARTGQETQYF.

This clonotype showed up many times. CDR3 loop: CASSLAGAEGQPQHF. The CDR3 nucleotides read TGTGCCAGCAGCTTAGCCGGGGCCGAAGGTCAGCCCCAGCATTTT. This chain links TRBV7-3 with TRBJ1-5; tentative D call: TRBD1 (5 bases). Trimming pared 2 bases from V and 6 bases from J, leaving 14 bases between. This CDR3 has 15 amino acids. Germline V gene lookup returns CDR1 SGHTA and CDR2 FQGTGA.

This chain joins TRBV7-6 and TRBJ2-5, with a weak D call TRBD2 (6 bases). With 1 base removed from V and 8 bases from J, the gap between germline ends came to 20 bases. CDR1 is SGHVS and CDR2 is FNYEAQ in the germline V gene. The CDR3 is 16 residues long. CDR3 bases: TGTGCCAGCAGCTTAGGGGGAGGCCAATCTGGAAACACCCAGTACTTC. Its protein is CASSLGGGQSGNTQYF.

This clonotype was seen at least ten times. The chain links TRBV12-3 or TRBV12-4 to TRBJ1-4; 9 bases fit TRBD1. The V and J ends lost 4 bases and 5 bases, in that order; junction bases with no gene match: 2. This CDR3 comprises 14 residues. The CDR3 protein is CASSYRGPNEKLFF. The DNA of the CDR3 is TGTGCCAGCAGTTACAGGGGGCCGAATGAAAAACTGTTTTTT.

The chain combines TRBV20-1 with TRBJ2-6; D tentatively fits TRBD1 or TRBD2 (5 bases each). This CDR3 has 15 residues. Between the trimmed V and J ends, which lost 1 base and 4 bases, there was a span of 11 bases. Germline CDR1 is DFQATT and CDR2 is SNEGSKA (reference sequence). The CDR3 coding sequence is TGCAGTGCTAGAGGTCCGGGGCTGGGGGCCAACGTCCTGACTTTC. As protein: CSARGPGLGANVLTF.

The table lists this clonotype with many counts. The V call is TRBV2, the J call TRBJ2-5; 10 nucleotides match TRBD1. This CDR3 is 16 amino acids long. Per germline, CDR1 SNHLY and CDR2 FYNNEI. The ends lost 4 bases at V and 4 bases at J; junction bases unmatched: 9. The CDR3 region is CASSATGGRELETQYF. CDR3 sequence (DNA): TGTGCCAGCAGTGCGACAGGGGGCCGAGAGCTAGAGACCCAGTACTTC.

Many counts were recorded for this clonotype. A read error may account for a junction end that differs from germline. This chain joins TRBV10-3 and TRBJ1-5, with D unresolved. The germline V gene has CDR1 ENHRY and CDR2 SYGVKD. This CDR3 is built from 16 residues. The CDR3 DNA reads as TGTGCCAGCAGTGAATTCTTGGGGTACGGCAATCAGCCCCAGCATTTT. Amino acids: CASSEFLGYGNQPQHF.

This clonotype was observed at least ten times. V usage is TRBV5-5 and J usage is TRBJ2-7, with 7 bases matching TRBD2. The germline CDR1 and CDR2 sequences are SGHKS and YYEKEE (reference sequence). The J segment lost 6 bases and the V segment lost 0 bases, leaving 9 bases of the junction unmatched. This CDR3 is built from 15 residues. The CDR3 DNA reads TGTGCCAGCAGCTTGGTATTAGCGGGTTCCCGCGAGCAGTACTTC. The encoded protein is CASSLVLAGSREQYF.

V usage is TRBV6-1 and J usage is TRBJ2-5, with 7 bases identical to TRBD1. The germline CDR1 and CDR2 sequences are MNHNS and SASEGT. The J segment lost 5 bases and the V segment lost 2 bases, leaving 8 bases of the junction unmatched. This CDR3 region has 15 residues. The CDR3 sequence: CASSEPLGTVETQYF. In nucleotides, the CDR3 is TGTGCCAGCAGTGAACCCCTAGGGACAGTGGAGACCCAGTACTTC.

This clonotype was seen repeatedly, ten times or more. The chain carries TRBV4-2 and TRBJ1-4, with D possibly matching TRBD1 (5 bases). Trimming stripped 7 bases from V and 8 bases from J, with 17 bases between. This CDR3 spans 14 amino acids. CDR1 is LGHNA and CDR2 is YNFKEQ in the germline V gene. CDR3 in DNA: TGTGCCAGCACTCAAATAGACAGAGGCGAAAAACTGTTTTTT. Translated: CASTQIDRGEKLFF.

This clonotype occurred many times. The J gene is TRBJ2-5, the V gene TRBV7-8; 8 positions match TRBD2. In germline, CDR1 is SGHVS, CDR2 FQNEAQ. This CDR3 region has 19 residues. The J segment lost 5 bases and the V segment lost 4 bases, leaving 21 bases of the junction unmatched. The CDR3 region is CASSSPGGGSGSIGETQYF. The CDR3 DNA sequence: TGTGCCAGCAGCTCACCGGGGGGGGGGAGCGGGAGCATTGGTGAGACCCAGTACTTC.

This clonotype has at least ten counts. This rearrangement joins TRBV5-5 to TRBJ2-7, with D tentatively TRBD2 (5 bases). Germline values: CDR1 SGHKS, CDR2 YYEKEE (reference sequence). V was shortened by 4 bases and J by 6 bases, with 14 bases between the two germline ends. The CDR3 spans 13 residues. The CDR3 DNA sequence: TGTGCCAGCAGCCCTCAGAGGGCGGGCGAGCAGTACTTC. It codes for CASSPQRAGEQYF.

This clonotype was counted only a few times. The gene calls are TRBV7-8 and TRBJ2-5; 10 bases are a match to TRBD2. The J segment lost 5 bases and the V segment lost 5 bases, leaving 8 bases of the junction unmatched. The CDR3 has 15 amino acids. Germline-derived CDR1 and CDR2 are SGHVS and FQNEAQ. The DNA of the CDR3 is TGTGCCAGCAGCATGACAGCGGGAGGGCCCGAGACCCAGTACTTC. This codes for CASSMTAGGPETQYF.

Many counts were recorded for this clonotype. V usage is TRBV28 and J usage is TRBJ2-7; unclear D gene. The CDR3 sequence is 12 residues long. V lost 5 bases to trimming and J lost 2 bases, with 7 bases between them. CDR1 and CDR2 (germline): MDHEN, SYDVKM. The CDR3 nucleotides read TGTGCCAGCAGTCCTACCCCCTACGAGCAGTACTTC. Encoded protein: CASSPTPYEQYF.

V and J are TRBV10-3 and TRBJ1-5; the D gene is possibly TRBD1 (5 bases). The V gene lost 4 bases and the J gene lost 6 bases, with 13 bases spanning the gap. There are 14 residues in the CDR3. CDR1 and CDR2 (germline): ENHRY, SYGVKD. CDR3 protein: CAISAGARTQPQHF. CDR3 DNA: TGTGCCATCAGTGCCGGGGCAAGGACTCAGCCCCAGCATTTT.

This clonotype was picked up a small number of times. The chain links TRBV29-1 to TRBJ2-3; tentatively, D is TRBD1 (5 bases). V lost 3 bases to trimming and J lost 3 bases, with 10 bases between them. From germline, CDR1 is SQVTM and CDR2 ANQGSEA. CDR3 size: 13 residues. CDR3 residues: CSVEFRGTDTQYF. The DNA for the CDR3 is TGCAGCGTTGAGTTTAGGGGTACAGATACGCAGTATTTT.

The V gene is TRBV19, the J gene TRBJ2-1; D gene ambiguous. CDR3 length equals 12 residues. Germline V gene lookup returns CDR1 LNHDA and CDR2 SQIVND (reference sequence). V lost 8 bases and J 9 bases, leaving 14 bases between the germline ends. CDR3 DNA: TGTGCCAGTGCAGACGGAGCTGGTGAGCAGTTCTTC. Encoded protein: CASADGAGEQFF.

The sample holds many counts of this clonotype. The J gene is TRBJ2-2, the V gene TRBV7-2; either TRBD1 or TRBD2 may fit D (5 bases each). V was trimmed by 4 bases and J by 8 bases, leaving 11 bases between them. The germline gives CDR1 SGHTA, CDR2 FQGNSA. The CDR3 consists of 13 residues. The CDR3, as DNA: TGTGCCAGCAGCTCACGGGGCTGGGGGGAGCTGTTTTTT. This gives the protein CASSSRGWGELFF.

This sequence joins TRBV7-8 and TRBJ2-5; D may be TRBD1 or TRBD2 (6 bases each). The CDR3 runs to 14 residues. Trimming stripped 5 bases from V and 4 bases from J, with 14 bases between. Germline CDR1 SGHVS, CDR2 FQNEAQ. The CDR3 sequence is CASSIGGRVETQYF. DNA for the CDR3: TGTGCCAGCAGCATAGGGGGGCGGGTAGAGACCCAGTACTTC. Filled out from reference TRBV7-8 and TRBJ2-5, the complete variable domain reads GAGVSQSPRYKVAKRGQDVALRCDPISGHVSLFWYQQALGQGPEFLTYFQNEAQLDKSGLPSDRFFAERPEGSVSTLKIQRTQQEDSAVYLCASSIGGRVETQYFGPGTRLLVL.

This chain joins TRBV19 and TRBJ2-7, with a weak D call TRBD2 (5 bases). The V and J ends lost 1 base and 2 bases respectively, with 6 bases between them. The germline CDR1 and CDR2 sequences are LNHDA and SQIVND (reference sequence). The CDR3 totals 13 residues. CDR3 sequence reads: CASSIAGTYEQYF. The CDR3 nucleotides read TGTGCCAGTAGTATAGCGGGAACCTACGAGCAGTACTTC.

This clonotype was counted at least ten times. The J gene is TRBJ2-7, the V gene TRBV9; maybe TRBD2 (7 bases). The CDR3 has 15 residues. The V and J ends lost 4 bases and 5 bases respectively, with 19 bases between them. The germline CDR1 and CDR2 sequences are SGDLS and YYNGEE. DNA of the CDR3: TGTGCCAGCAGCAATTCCTGGGGGGGCGCAGACGAGCAGTACTTC. This sequence encodes CASSNSWGGADEQYF.

A word on this clonotype: One end of the junction does not line up with germline, which may come from a read error. This chain's CDR3 is CASGYYRNTEAFF. The CDR3 DNA follows: TGTGCCAGCGGTTACTACAGGAACACTGAAGCTTTCTTT. The chain couples TRBV6-2 or TRBV6-3 to TRBJ1-1, with unresolved D. This CDR3 comprises 13 residues. CDR1 and CDR2 from the germline V gene are MNHEY and SVGEGT.

With regard to this clonotype: A single base separates this from a much larger clone, so it may be a read error. V gene TRBV5-1 combines with J gene TRBJ1-2, with D unclear. The CDR3 totals 13 residues. The V end lost 2 bases, the J end lost 8 bases, and 13 bases lay between the germline ends. Germline lookup yields CDR1 SGHRS and CDR2 YFSETQ. The CDR3 DNA sequence: TGCGCCAGCAGCTTCGCCGGTCCAAGGGGCTACACCTTC. Protein: CASSFAGPRGYTF.

This CDR3 reads CSATDRVAFF. CDR3 DNA: TGCAGCGCTACGGACAGGGTGGCTTTCTTT. This chain connects TRBV29-1 to TRBJ1-1, with TRBD1 matching 8 bases. CDR3 length: 10 residues. The V gene's germline CDR1 is SQVTM and CDR2 ANQGSEA. V was clipped by 7 bases and J by 11 bases; unmatched bases: 6.